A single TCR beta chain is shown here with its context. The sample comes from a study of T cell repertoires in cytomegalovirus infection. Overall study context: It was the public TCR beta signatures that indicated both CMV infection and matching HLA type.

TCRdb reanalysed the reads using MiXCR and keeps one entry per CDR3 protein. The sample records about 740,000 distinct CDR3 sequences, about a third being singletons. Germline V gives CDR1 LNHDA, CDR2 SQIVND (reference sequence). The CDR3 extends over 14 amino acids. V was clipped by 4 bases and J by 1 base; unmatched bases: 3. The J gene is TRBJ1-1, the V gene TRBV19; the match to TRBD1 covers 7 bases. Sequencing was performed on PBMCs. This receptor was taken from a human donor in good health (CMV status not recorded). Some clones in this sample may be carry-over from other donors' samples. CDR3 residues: CASSRDSANTEAFF. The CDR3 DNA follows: TGTGCCAGTAGTAGGGACAGCGCGAACACTGAAGCTTTCTTT.